The T cell receptor (beta chain) under discussion was sequenced for a study of T cell repertoires in cytomegalovirus infection. About this clonotype itself: Its antigen remains unknown.

The junction had 9 bases not matched to a gene; V was cut back by 1 base and J by 7 bases. Looked up from germline, CDR1 is MGHRA and CDR2 is YSYEKL. This CDR3 contains 16 residues. From the reads, TCRdb called clonotypes with MiXCR, one entry per CDR3 protein. Of 550,000 to 850,000 distinct CDR3 sequences in the sample, roughly 30% were seen once. Study-wide points: Summed public TCR beta family frequency identified CMV carriers bearing the relevant HLA. CMV-specific TCR beta clonotypes restricted by HLA-C dominated the ex vivo response.

The starting material was cultured PBMCs, obtained from culture after CMV antigen stimulation. This receptor was obtained from a human donor in good health (CMV status not recorded). Some clones in this sample may be carry-over from other donors' samples. V and J are TRBV4-1 and TRBJ2-3; the match to TRBD2 covers 9 bases. CDR3 loop: CASSQVKGLAVHTQYF. In nucleotides, the CDR3 is TGCGCCAGCAGCCAAGTTAAGGGACTAGCTGTTCATACGCAGTATTTT.